The 4 T cell receptor beta chains below were found in one sample sequenced in a study of PD-1 blockade in classical Hodgkin lymphoma. Here immunoSEQ multiplex PCR was the method, and the copy in TCRdb shows in-frame clones only, minus some. The repertoire holds roughly 100,000 clones, with around 80% as singletons. Time point: cycle 4 day 1 (C4D1), after 5 to 7 weeks of nivolumab. The patients all showed relapse after autologous stem cell transplantation, while their brentuximab vedotin exposure varied. Source: peripheral blood mononuclear cells (PBMCs), taken before the fourth cycle of nivolumab. Receptors were obtained from a human donor with classical Hodgkin lymphoma.

The J gene is TRBJ2-5, the V gene TRBV2; 8 bases fit TRBD1. The CDR3 sequence is 12 residues long. Trimming removed 11 bases from V and 3 bases from J; junction bases left unmatched: 5. CDR1 and CDR2 (germline): SNHLY, FYNNEI. The CDR3 reads CASQGAEETQYF. In DNA, the CDR3 is TGTGCCTCCCAGGGGGCGGAAGAGACCCAGTACTTC.

The chain couples TRBV6-5 to TRBJ2-5, with D tentatively TRBD1 (5 bases). Germline assignment: CDR1 MNHEY and CDR2 SVGAGI. V was cut by 2 bases and J by 5 bases, with 12 bases left in between. The CDR3 is made up of 14 amino acids. In DNA form, the CDR3 reads TGTGCCAGCAGTTACGGCAGGGATCTCGAGACCCAGTACTTC. It encodes CASSYGRDLETQYF.

This clone was detected only once. The DNA for the CDR3 is TGCGCCAGCAGCCTAGGGACTAGCAGGGGCGGGGAGCTGTTTTTT. This codes for CASSLGTSRGGELFF. V usage is TRBV4-1 and J usage is TRBJ2-2; the match to TRBD2 covers 9 bases. V gave up 4 bases and J gave up 7 bases; unmatched junction bases: 7. Germline V lookup: CDR1 MGHRA, CDR2 YSYEKL. The CDR3 is 15 residues long.

The CDR3 DNA sequence: TGTGCCAGCACCTCCCCAGGGGTTCAGCCCCAGCATTTT. Translation gives CASTSPGVQPQHF. The V and J genes are TRBV28 and TRBJ1-5; tentatively, D is TRBD1 (6 bases). The V end was cut by 7 bases, the J end by 6 bases, with 13 bases between. This CDR3 has 13 amino acids. Germline V gene data show CDR1 as MDHEN and CDR2 as SYDVKM.